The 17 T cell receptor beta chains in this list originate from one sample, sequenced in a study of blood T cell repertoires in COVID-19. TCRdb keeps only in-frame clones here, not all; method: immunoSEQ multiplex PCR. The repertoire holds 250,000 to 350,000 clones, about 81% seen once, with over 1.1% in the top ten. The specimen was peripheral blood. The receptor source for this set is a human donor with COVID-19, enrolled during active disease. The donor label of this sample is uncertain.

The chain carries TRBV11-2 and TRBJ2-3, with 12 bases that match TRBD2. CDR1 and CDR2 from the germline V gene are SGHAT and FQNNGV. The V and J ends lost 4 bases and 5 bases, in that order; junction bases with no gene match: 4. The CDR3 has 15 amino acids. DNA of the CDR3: TGTGCCAGCAGCTCTAGCGGGAGGGCCCAAGATACGCAGTATTTT. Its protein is CASSSSGRAQDTQYF.

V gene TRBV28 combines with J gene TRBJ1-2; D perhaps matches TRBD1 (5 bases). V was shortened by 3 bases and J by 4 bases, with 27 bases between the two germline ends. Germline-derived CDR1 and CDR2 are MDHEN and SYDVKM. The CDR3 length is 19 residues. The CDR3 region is CASSFSRFARTPRSYGYTF. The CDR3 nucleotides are TGTGCCAGCAGTTTCTCTCGCTTTGCCCGGACACCCAGGAGCTATGGCTACACCTTC.

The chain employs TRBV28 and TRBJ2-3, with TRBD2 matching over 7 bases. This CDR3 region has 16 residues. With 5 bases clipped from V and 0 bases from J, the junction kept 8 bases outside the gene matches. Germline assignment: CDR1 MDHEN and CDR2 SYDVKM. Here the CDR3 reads CASSDSSGSSTDTQYF. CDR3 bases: TGTGCCAGCAGTGACTCTAGCGGATCTAGCACAGATACGCAGTATTTT.

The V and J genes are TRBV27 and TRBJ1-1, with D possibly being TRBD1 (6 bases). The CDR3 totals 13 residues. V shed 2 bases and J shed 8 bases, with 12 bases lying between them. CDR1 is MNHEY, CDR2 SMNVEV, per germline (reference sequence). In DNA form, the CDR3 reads TGTGCCAGCAGTTTAGCAGGGGTCGGCGAAGCTTTCTTT. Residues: CASSLAGVGEAFF.

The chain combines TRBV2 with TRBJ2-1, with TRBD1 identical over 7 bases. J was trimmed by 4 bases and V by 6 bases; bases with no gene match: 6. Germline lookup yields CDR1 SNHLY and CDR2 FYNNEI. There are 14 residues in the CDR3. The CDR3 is CASRGGLGYNEQFF. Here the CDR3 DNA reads TGTGCCAGCAGAGGGGGCTTGGGTTACAATGAGCAGTTCTTC. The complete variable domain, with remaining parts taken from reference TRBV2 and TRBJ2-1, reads EPEVTQTPSHQVTQMGQEVILRCVPISNHLYFYWYRQILGQKVEFLVSFYNNEISEKSEIFDDQFSVERPDGSNFTLKIRSTKLEDSAMYFCASRGGLGYNEQFFGPGTRLTVL.

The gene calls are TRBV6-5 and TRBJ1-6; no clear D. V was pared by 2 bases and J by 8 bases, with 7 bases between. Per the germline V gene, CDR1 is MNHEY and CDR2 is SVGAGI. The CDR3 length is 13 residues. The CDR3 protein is CASSYGRDSPLHF. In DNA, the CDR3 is TGTGCCAGCAGTTACGGGAGGGATTCACCCCTCCACTTT.

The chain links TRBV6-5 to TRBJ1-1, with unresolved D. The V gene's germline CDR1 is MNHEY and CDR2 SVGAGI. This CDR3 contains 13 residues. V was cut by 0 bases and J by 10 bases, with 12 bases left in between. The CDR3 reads CASSYSDGEGAFF. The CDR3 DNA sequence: TGTGCCAGCAGTTACTCGGACGGGGAGGGAGCTTTCTTT.

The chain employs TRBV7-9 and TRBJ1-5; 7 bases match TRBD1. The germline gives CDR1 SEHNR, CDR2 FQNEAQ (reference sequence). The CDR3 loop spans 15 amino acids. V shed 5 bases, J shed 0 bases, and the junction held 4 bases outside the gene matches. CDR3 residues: CASSPGGYSNQPQHF. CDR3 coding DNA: TGTGCCAGCAGCCCAGGGGGGTATAGCAATCAGCCCCAGCATTTT.

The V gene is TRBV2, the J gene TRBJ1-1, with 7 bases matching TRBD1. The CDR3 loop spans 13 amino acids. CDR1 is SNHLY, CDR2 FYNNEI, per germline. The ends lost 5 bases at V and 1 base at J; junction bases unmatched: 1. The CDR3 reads CASSTGANTEAFF. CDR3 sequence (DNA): TGTGCCAGCAGTACAGGGGCGAACACTGAAGCTTTCTTT.

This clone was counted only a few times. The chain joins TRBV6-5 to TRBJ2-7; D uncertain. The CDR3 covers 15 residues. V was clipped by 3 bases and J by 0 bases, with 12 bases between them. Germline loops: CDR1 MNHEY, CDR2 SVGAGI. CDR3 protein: CASSYGRSSSYEQYF. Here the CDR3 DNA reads TGTGCCAGCAGTTATGGTCGGAGTAGCTCCTACGAGCAGTACTTC.

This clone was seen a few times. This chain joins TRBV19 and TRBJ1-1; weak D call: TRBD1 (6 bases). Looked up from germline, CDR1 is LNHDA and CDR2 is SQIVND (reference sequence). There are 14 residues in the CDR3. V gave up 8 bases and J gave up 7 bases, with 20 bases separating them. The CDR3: CASRSGGREGEAFF. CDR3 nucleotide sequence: TGTGCCAGTCGAAGCGGGGGGCGCGAAGGTGAAGCTTTCTTT.

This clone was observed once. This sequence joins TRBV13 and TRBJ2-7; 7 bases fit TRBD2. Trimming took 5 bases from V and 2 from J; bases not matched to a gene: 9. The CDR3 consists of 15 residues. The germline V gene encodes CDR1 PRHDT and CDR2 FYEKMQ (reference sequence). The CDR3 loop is CASSPTSGMAYEQYF. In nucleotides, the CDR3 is TGTGCCAGCAGCCCAACCAGCGGGATGGCCTACGAGCAGTACTTC.

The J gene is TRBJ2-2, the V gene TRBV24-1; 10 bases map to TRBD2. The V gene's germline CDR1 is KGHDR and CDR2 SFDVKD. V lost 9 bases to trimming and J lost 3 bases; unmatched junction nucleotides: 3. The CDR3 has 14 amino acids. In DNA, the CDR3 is TGTGCCACCGCAAGCGGGAGGGACACCGGGGAGCTGTTTTTT. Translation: CATASGRDTGELFF.

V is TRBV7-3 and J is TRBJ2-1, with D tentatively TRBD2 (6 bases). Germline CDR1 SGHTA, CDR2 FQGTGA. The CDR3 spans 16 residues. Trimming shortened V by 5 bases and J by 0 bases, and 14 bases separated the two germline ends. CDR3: CASSPLAMSSYNEQFF. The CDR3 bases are TGTGCCAGCAGCCCTCTAGCGATGAGCTCCTACAATGAGCAGTTCTTC. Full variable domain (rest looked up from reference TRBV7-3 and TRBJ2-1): GAGVSQTPSNKVTEKGKYVELRCDPISGHTALYWYRQSLGQGPEFLIYFQGTGAADDSGLPNDRFFAVRPEGSVSTLKIQRTERGDSAVYLCASSPLAMSSYNEQFFGPGTRLTVL.

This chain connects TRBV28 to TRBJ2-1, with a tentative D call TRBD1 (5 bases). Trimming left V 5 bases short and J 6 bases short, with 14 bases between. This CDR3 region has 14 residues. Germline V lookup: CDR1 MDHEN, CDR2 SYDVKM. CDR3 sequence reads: CASSPLGVTNEQFF. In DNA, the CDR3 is TGTGCCAGCAGTCCCCTAGGGGTGACCAATGAGCAGTTCTTC. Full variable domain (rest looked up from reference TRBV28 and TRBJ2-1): DVKVTQSSRYLVKRTGEKVFLECVQDMDHENMFWYRQDPGLGLRLIYFSYDVKMKEKGDIPEGYSVSREKKERFSLILESASTNQTSMYLCASSPLGVTNEQFFGPGTRLTVL.

The CDR3 bases are TGTGCCAGCAGTTACGGTGGCAACAGGGGCTACGAGCAGTACTTC. Amino acid sequence: CASSYGGNRGYEQYF. The rearrangement uses TRBV6-2 or TRBV6-3 and TRBJ2-7, with 7 bases lining up with TRBD1. CDR1 and CDR2 (germline): MNHEY, SVGEGT. V was pared by 2 bases and J by 3 bases, with 7 bases of the junction left unmatched. The CDR3 totals 15 residues.

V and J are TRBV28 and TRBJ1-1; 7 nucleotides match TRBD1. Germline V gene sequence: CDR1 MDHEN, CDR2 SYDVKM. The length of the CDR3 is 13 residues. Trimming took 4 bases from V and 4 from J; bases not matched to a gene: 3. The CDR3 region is CASSSAGGTEAFF. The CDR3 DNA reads TGTGCCAGCAGTTCCGCAGGGGGCACTGAAGCTTTCTTT.